Given below is one T cell receptor beta chain in context. The junction had 6 bases not matched to a gene; V was cut back by 4 bases and J by 5 bases. The germline V gene encodes CDR1 MDHEN and CDR2 SYDVKM. The length of the CDR3 is 15 residues. This specimen comes from a study of control samples from healthy donors and cancer patients. Data came from immunoSEQ multiplex PCR; TCRdb stores just in-frame clones and leaves some out. Among some 170,000 clones listed, just over 95% were seen once. This TCR was recovered from a woman aged 25 to 39 in good health. The chain uses TRBV28 and TRBJ2-1, with 9 bases lining up with TRBD1. The sequencing sample was made of blood. CDR3 residues: CASSSGDRDDNEQFF. Written as DNA, the CDR3 is TGTGCCAGCAGTTCCGGGGACAGGGACGACAATGAGCAGTTCTTC.